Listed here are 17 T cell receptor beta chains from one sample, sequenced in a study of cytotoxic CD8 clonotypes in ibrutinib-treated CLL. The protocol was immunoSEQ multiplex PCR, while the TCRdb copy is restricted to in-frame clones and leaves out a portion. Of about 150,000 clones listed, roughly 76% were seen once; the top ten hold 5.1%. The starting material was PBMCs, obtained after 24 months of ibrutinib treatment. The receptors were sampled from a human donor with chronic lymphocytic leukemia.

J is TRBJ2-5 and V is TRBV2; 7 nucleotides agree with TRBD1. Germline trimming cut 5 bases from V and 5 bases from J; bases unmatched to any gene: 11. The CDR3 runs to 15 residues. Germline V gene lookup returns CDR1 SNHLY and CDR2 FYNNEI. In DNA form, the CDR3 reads TGTGCCAGCAGTCCACGACAGGGCCATGGGGAGACCCAGTACTTC. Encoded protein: CASSPRQGHGETQYF. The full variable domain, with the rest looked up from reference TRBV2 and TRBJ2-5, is EPEVTQTPSHQVTQMGQEVILRCVPISNHLYFYWYRQILGQKVEFLVSFYNNEISEKSEIFDDQFSVERPDGSNFTLKIRSTKLEDSAMYFCASSPRQGHGETQYFGPGTRLLVL.

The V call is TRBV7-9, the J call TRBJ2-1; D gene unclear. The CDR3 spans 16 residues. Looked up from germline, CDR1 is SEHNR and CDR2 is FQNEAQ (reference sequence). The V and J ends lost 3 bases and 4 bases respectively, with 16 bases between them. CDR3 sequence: CASSFGTPLEYNEQFF. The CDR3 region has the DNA TGTGCCAGCAGCTTCGGCACCCCCCTAGAATACAATGAGCAGTTCTTC. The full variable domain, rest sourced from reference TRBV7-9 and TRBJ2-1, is DTGVSQNPRHKITKRGQNVTFRCDPISEHNRLYWYRQTLGQGPEFLTYFQNEAQLEKSRLLSDRFSAERPKGSFSTLEIQRTEQGDSAMYLCASSFGTPLEYNEQFFGPGTRLTVL.

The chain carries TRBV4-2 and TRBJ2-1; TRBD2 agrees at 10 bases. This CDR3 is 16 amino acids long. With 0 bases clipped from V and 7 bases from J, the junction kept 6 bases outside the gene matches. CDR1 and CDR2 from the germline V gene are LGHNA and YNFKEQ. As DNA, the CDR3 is TGTGCCAGCAGCCAAGAGGCCAGCGGGGGGGGGAATGAGCAGTTCTTC. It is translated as CASSQEASGGGNEQFF.

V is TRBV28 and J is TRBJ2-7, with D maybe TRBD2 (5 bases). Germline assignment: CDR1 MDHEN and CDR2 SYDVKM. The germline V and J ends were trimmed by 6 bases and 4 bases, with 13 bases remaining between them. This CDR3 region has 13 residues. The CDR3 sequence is CASSPGRGYEQYF. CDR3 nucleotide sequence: TGTGCCAGCAGCCCCGGACGGGGTTACGAGCAGTACTTC.

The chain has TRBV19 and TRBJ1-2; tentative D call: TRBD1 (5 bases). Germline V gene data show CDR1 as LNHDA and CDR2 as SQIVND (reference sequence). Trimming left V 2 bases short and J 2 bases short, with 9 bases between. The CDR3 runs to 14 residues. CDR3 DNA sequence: TGTGCCAGTAGTATACAGGGAGCGAACTATGGCTACACCTTC. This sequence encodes CASSIQGANYGYTF.

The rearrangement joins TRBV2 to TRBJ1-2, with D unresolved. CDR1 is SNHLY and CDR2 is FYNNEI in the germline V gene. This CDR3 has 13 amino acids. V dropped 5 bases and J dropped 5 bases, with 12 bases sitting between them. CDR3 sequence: CASSPRLRYGYTF. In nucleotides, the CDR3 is TGTGCCAGCAGTCCCCGGCTGAGGTATGGCTACACCTTC.

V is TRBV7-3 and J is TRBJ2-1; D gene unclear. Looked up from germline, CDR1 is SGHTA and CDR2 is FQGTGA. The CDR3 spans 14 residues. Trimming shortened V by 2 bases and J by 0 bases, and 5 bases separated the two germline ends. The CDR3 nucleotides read TGTGCCAGCAGCTTAGTTCGCTCCTACAATGAGCAGTTCTTC. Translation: CASSLVRSYNEQFF.

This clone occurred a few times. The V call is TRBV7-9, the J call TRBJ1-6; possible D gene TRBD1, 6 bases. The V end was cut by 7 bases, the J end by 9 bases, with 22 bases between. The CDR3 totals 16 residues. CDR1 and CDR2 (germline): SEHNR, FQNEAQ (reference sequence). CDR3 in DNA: TGTGCCAGCACCGCCGGACGGGGGCAGGGGAGTTCACCCCTCCACTTT. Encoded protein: CASTAGRGQGSSPLHF. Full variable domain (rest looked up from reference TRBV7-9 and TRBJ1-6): DTGVSQNPRHKITKRGQNVTFRCDPISEHNRLYWYRQTLGQGPEFLTYFQNEAQLEKSRLLSDRFSAERPKGSFSTLEIQRTEQGDSAMYLCASTAGRGQGSSPLHFGNGTRLTVT.

CDR3 coding DNA: TGTGCCAGCAGCAAAGTATGGGTAGCCAAAAACATTCAGTACTTC. Protein: CASSKVWVAKNIQYF. The V gene is TRBV21-1, the J gene TRBJ2-4. TRBV21-1 is shown as a pseudogene. The CDR3 contains 15 residues.

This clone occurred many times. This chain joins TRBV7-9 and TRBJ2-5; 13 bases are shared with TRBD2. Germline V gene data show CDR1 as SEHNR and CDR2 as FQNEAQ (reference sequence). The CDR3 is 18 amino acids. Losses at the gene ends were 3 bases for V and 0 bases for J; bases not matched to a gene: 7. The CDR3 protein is CASSLGTSGTPYQETQYF. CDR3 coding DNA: TGTGCCAGCAGCTTGGGGACTAGCGGGACCCCGTACCAAGAGACCCAGTACTTC.

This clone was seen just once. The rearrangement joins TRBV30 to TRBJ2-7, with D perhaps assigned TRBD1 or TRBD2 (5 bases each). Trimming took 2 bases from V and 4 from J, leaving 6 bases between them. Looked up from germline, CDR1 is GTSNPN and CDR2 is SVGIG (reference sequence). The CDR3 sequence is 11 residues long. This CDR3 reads CAWSWGYEQYF. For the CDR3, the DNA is TGTGCCTGGAGTTGGGGGTACGAGCAGTACTTC.

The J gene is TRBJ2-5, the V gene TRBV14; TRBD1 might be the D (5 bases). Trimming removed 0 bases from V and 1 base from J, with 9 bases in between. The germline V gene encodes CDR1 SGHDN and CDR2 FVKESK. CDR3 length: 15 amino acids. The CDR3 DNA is TGTGCCAGCAGCCAAGAATACAGGCCCCAAGAGACCCAGTACTTC. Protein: CASSQEYRPQETQYF.

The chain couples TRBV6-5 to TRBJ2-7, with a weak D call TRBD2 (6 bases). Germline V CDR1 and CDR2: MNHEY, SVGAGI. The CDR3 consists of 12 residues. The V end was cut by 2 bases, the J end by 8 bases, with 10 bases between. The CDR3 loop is CASSYDGGQQYF. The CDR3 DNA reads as TGTGCCAGCAGTTACGACGGGGGACAGCAGTACTTC.

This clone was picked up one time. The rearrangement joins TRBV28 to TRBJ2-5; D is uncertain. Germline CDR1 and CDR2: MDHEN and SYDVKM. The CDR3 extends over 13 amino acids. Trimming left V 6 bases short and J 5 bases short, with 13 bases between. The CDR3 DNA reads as TGTGCCAGCAGCCCAACCACAGCGGAGACCCAGTACTTC. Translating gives CASSPTTAETQYF.

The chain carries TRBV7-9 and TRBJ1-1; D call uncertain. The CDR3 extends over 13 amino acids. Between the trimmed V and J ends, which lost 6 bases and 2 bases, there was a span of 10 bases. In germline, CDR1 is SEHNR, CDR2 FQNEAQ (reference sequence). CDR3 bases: TGTGCCAGCAGACCTACTCAAAACACTGAAGCTTTCTTT. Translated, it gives CASRPTQNTEAFF.

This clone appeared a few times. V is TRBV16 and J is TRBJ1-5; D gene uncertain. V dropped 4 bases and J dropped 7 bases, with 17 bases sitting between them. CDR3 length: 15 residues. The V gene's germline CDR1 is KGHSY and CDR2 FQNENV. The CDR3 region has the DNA TGTGCCAGCAGCCCCGAAGAGGGTCTTTGGCAGCCCCAGCATTTT. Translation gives CASSPEEGLWQPQHF.

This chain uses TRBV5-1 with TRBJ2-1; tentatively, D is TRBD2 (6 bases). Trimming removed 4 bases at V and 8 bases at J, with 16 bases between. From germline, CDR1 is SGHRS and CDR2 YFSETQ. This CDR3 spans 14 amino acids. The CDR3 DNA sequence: TGCGCCAGCAGCCTCGGGACTCCCGCGGATGAGCAGTTCTTC. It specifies CASSLGTPADEQFF.